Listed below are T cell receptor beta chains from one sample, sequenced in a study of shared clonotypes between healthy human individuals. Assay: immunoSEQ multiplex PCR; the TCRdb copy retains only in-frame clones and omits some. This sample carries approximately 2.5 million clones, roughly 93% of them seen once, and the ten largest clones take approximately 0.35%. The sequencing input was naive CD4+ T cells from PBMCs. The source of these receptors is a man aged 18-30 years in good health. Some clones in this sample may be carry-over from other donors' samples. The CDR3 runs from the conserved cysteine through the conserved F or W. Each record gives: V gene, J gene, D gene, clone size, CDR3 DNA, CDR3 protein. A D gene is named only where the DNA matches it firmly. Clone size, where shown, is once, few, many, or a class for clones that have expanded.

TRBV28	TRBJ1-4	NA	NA	TGTGCCAGCAGTCAACAGGCCGGGAATGAAAAACTGTTTTTT	CASSQQAGNEKLFF
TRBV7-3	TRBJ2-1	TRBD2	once	TGTGCCAGCAGCCTTGTAGCGGGAGGATACAATGAGCAGTTCTTC	CASSLVAGGYNEQFF
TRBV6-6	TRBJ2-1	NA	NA	TGTGCCAGCAGTAAACCGTGGGATGAGCAGTTCTTC	CASSKPWDEQFF
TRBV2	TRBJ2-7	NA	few	TGTGCCAGCAGAAGGTACAGGGACTACGAGCAGTACTTC	CASRRYRDYEQYF
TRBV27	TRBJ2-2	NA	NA	TGTGCCAGCAGTTTATTGGAAGCGGTGGCCACCGGGGAGCTGTTTTTT	CASSLLEAVATGELFF
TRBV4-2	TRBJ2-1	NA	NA	TGTGCCAGCAGCCACCAGGAGTATGAGCAGTTCTTC	CASSHQEYEQFF
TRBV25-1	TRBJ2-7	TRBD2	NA	TGTGCCAGCAGTGTCTCTATGGGTGCGGGAGGTGGCGAGCAGTACTTC	CASSVSMGAGGGEQYF
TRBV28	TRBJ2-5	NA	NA	TGTGCCAGCAGTCGAGAGACCCAGTACTTC	CASSRETQYF
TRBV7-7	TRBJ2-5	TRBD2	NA	TGTGCCAGCAGCTTGGGCGGGAGCCAAGAGACCCAGTACTTC	CASSLGGSQETQYF
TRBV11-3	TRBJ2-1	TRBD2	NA	TGTGCCAGCAGCCAGAGCGGGACTAACTACAATGAGCAGTTCTTC	CASSQSGTNYNEQFF
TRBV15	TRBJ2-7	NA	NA	TGTGCCACCAGCAGAGGGGGTGACTACGAGCAGTACTTC	CATSRGGDYEQYF
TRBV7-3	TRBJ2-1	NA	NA	TGTGCCAGCAGCTCGGGGGTAGGCAATGAGCAGTTCTTC	CASSSGVGNEQFF
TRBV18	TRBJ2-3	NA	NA	TGTGCCAGCTCACCATACAGGGACCATGATACGCAGTATTTT	CASSPYRDHDTQYF
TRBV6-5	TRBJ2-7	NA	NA	TGTGCCAGCAGTGCGACAGGACTCTCCTACGAGCAGTACTTC	CASSATGLSYEQYF
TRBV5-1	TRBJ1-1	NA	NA	TGCGCCAGCAGCTGGGAGGTGGGGACTGAAGCTTTCTTT	CASSWEVGTEAFF
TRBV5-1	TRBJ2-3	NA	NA	TGCGCCAGCAGCTTACCCAGAGGGTCCACAGATACGCAGTATTTT	CASSLPRGSTDTQYF
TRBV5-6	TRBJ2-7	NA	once	TGTGCCAGCACGCGGGGCTACGAGCAGTACTTC	CASTRGYEQYF
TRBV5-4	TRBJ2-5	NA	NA	TGTGCCAGCAGCTCCCCATTTCAAGAGACCCAGTACTTC	CASSSPFQETQYF
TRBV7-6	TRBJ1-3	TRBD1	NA	TGTGCCAGCAGCTCCGGGACAGGGAGAACCATATATTTT	CASSSGTGRTIYF
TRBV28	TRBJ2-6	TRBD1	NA	TGTGCCAGCTCCGGGACAGGCGTTATTCCGGGGGCCAACGTCCTGACTTTC	CASSGTGVIPGANVLTF
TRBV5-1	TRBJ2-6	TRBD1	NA	TGCGCCAGCAGCTCCCGAGGGACAGGCTCCGCTGGGGCCAACGTCCTGACTTTC	CASSSRGTGSAGANVLTF
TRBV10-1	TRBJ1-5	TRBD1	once	TGCGCCAGCAGTGAGTCGGGACAGGGAACTAGCAATCAGCCCCAGCATTTT	CASSESGQGTSNQPQHF
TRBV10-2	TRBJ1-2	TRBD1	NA	TGCGCCAGCAGTGAGTCGAGCAGGGGGTTTTATGGCTACACCTTC	CASSESSRGFYGYTF
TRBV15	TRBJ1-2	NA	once	TGTGCCACCAGCAGTGGAGGAGACTATGGCTACACCTTC	CATSSGGDYGYTF
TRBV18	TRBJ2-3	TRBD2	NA	TGTGCCAGCTCTCCTTTGTTGGCTAGCGGAACAGATACGCAGTATTTT	CASSPLLASGTDTQYF
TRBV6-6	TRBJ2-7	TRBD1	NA	TGTGCCAGCAGCCGACAGGACAGGGTAGGGTCCTACGAGCAGTACTTC	CASSRQDRVGSYEQYF
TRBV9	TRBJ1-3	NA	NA	TGTGCCAGCAGCGTAGCTACGGGGGGCACTGGAAACACCATATATTTT	CASSVATGGTGNTIYF
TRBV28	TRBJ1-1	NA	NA	TGTGCCAGCAGTTTACCCATAGAAGGTATCACTGAAGCTTTCTTT	CASSLPIEGITEAFF
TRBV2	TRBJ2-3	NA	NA	TGTGCCAGCAGTGAAGTGGCGGATACGCAGTATTTT	CASSEVADTQYF
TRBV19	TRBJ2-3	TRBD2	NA	TGTGCCAGTGGAAAGAGCGGGAGCGTCGCAGATACGCAGTATTTT	CASGKSGSVADTQYF